The clone carrying this T cell receptor beta chain appeared a few times. Its target is unknown. TCRdb passed the 5' RACE reads through MiXCR, listing each CDR3 protein once. The profile shows roughly 56,000 distinct CDR3 sequences, over 9.5% of them singletons. The CDR3 is 13 residues long. V was clipped by 3 bases and J by 5 bases, with 10 bases between them. Germline CDR1 is DFQATT and CDR2 is SNEGSKA (reference sequence). This sample is drawn from a study of early T cells in non-severe SARS-CoV-2 infection. Turning to the study itself: Sequencing input comprised bulk RNA from unsorted whole blood; chain pairing was not available.

Points from the study as a whole: VDJdb matching skewed toward anti-spike CD8 responses, missing private and CD4 specificities.

What was sequenced was whole blood. V and J are TRBV20-1 and TRBJ2-2, with no clear D. This receptor was identified in an adult who was a healthcare worker with PCR-confirmed SARS-CoV-2 infection or an uninfected control (not recorded which). This CDR3 reads CSASATATGELFF. Written as DNA, the CDR3 is TGCAGTGCTAGTGCGACCGCGACCGGGGAGCTGTTTTTT.